These 22 T cell receptor beta chains came from one sample sequenced in a study of monozygotic twins with inflammatory bowel disease. Each CDR3 protein gets one entry in TCRdb, which reprocessed the 5' RACE reads and gives no DNA. Its table records 150,000 or so distinct CDR3 sequences. The material sequenced was blood. These receptors were collected from a human donor with ulcerative colitis or Crohn's disease, or a healthy co-twin of an affected twin (not recorded which).

The chain couples TRBV7-2 to TRBJ2-7; TCRdb proposes TRBD1, but this gene call is untestable without DNA. Germline CDR1 is SGHTA and CDR2 is FQGNSA. The CDR3 sequence is 15 residues long. CDR3 sequence: CASSLGTGVLSEQYF.

The CDR3 here is CATSDLSGQPQHF. The rearrangement links TRBV24-1 to TRBJ1-5. There are 13 residues in the CDR3. Germline CDR1 is KGHDR and CDR2 is SFDVKD.

The V call is TRBV7-2, the J call TRBJ2-5. Germline CDR1 is SGHTA and CDR2 is FQGNSA. The CDR3 totals 14 residues. The CDR3 sequence: CASSSLDGLETQYF. The full variable domain, rest sourced from reference TRBV7-2 and TRBJ2-5, is GAGVSQSPSNKVTEKGKDVELRCDPISGHTALYWYRQSLGQGLEFLIYFQGNSAPDKSGLPSDRFSAERTGGSVSTLTIQRTQQEDSAVYLCASSSLDGLETQYFGPGTRLLVL.

The chain carries TRBV19 and TRBJ1-5; TCRdb picks TRBD1, but there is no DNA to check that call. Germline CDR1 is LNHDA and CDR2 is SQIVND (reference sequence). The CDR3 spans 16 residues. CDR3 protein: CASSIRPRGGNQPQHF.

The chain joins TRBV28 to TRBJ2-7; TCRdb gives TRBD2 as the D gene, but with no DNA this cannot be confirmed. Germline V gene sequence: CDR1 MDHEN, CDR2 SYDVKM. The CDR3 runs to 15 residues. The CDR3 sequence is CASRIPGLGTYEQYF.

V is TRBV3-1 and J is TRBJ2-7; TCRdb designates TRBD2, a call that cannot be tested without DNA. Germline V gives CDR1 LGHDT, CDR2 YNNKEL (reference sequence). There are 14 residues in the CDR3. CDR3 protein: CASSQPPGLGEQYF.

This chain connects TRBV10-3 to TRBJ1-4; TCRdb indicates TRBD1, and absent DNA this call remains unverified. CDR3 length equals 14 residues. Germline V gene sequence: CDR1 ENHRY, CDR2 SYGVKD. CDR3: CAISGGGANEKLFF.

The chain couples TRBV28 to TRBJ2-7; TCRdb indicates TRBD1, and absent DNA this call remains unverified. Germline-derived CDR1 and CDR2 are MDHEN and SYDVKM. The CDR3 spans 13 residues. The CDR3 here is CASSWDRRYEQYF.

This rearrangement joins TRBV3-1 to TRBJ1-4; there is no DNA to check the TCRdb D call of TRBD1. The CDR3 loop spans 14 amino acids. Germline assignment: CDR1 LGHDT and CDR2 YNNKEL (reference sequence). The CDR3 loop is CASSQVGGNEKLFF.

The chain links TRBV5-1 to TRBJ2-7; the D call from TCRdb, TRBD2, cannot be confirmed without DNA. The CDR3 has 15 residues. CDR1 is SGHRS and CDR2 is YFSETQ in the germline V gene. The CDR3 protein is CASSLEGSRFLEQYF.

CDR3 sequence: CAIRREVDTGELFF. This chain uses TRBV10-3 with TRBJ2-2; TCRdb's D gene call, TRBD2, goes unchecked for lack of DNA. The CDR3 totals 14 residues. Germline CDR1 is ENHRY and CDR2 is SYGVKD.

The chain has TRBV5-1 and TRBJ2-1; no DNA is available, so the TRBD2 call from TCRdb remains unchecked. This CDR3 is built from 13 residues. Germline V lookup: CDR1 SGHRS, CDR2 YFSETQ. The chain's CDR3 is CASEGGGYNEQFF.

The rearrangement uses TRBV6-1 and TRBJ1-5; TCRdb selects TRBD1, and the lack of DNA leaves this call unchecked. The CDR3 loop spans 17 amino acids. The germline CDR1 and CDR2 sequences are MNHNS and SASEGT. This CDR3 is CASSEDRVEWSNQPQHF.

CDR3 amino acids: CASRGTYSSNQPQHF. The chain uses TRBV18 and TRBJ1-5; TCRdb outputs TRBD1, but without DNA this stays unchecked. Germline V CDR1 and CDR2: KGHSH, LQKENI. This CDR3 region has 15 residues.

This chain joins TRBV20-1 and TRBJ2-2; TCRdb outputs TRBD2, but without DNA this stays unchecked. CDR3 size: 14 residues. Germline CDR1 and CDR2: DFQATT and SNEGSKA (reference sequence). CDR3 amino acids: CSANERLNTGELFF.

The chain has TRBV29-1 and TRBJ2-3; there is no DNA to check the TCRdb D call of TRBD2. Germline loops: CDR1 SQVTM, CDR2 ANQGSEA. CDR3 size: 18 residues. Here the CDR3 reads CSVEDPLGRREFADTQYF.

The chain carries TRBV5-5 and TRBJ1-2; lacking DNA, the TRBD1 call made by TCRdb goes unchecked. The CDR3 consists of 17 residues. Germline values: CDR1 SGHKS, CDR2 YYEKEE (reference sequence). CDR3 amino acids: CASSPSGQRSPNYGYTF.

The rearrangement uses TRBV27 and TRBJ2-3; lacking DNA, the TRBD1 call made by TCRdb goes unchecked. The CDR3 loop spans 15 amino acids. Germline loops: CDR1 MNHEY, CDR2 SMNVEV (reference sequence). CDR3 sequence reads: CATKISYRGADTQYF.

This chain connects TRBV2 to TRBJ2-7; TCRdb returns TRBD1, unconfirmable since there is no DNA. The CDR3 is 11 amino acids. In germline, CDR1 is SNHLY, CDR2 FYNNEI. The CDR3 sequence is CASSRDRRKYF.

J is TRBJ2-5 and V is TRBV10-3; TCRdb indicates TRBD1, and absent DNA this call remains unverified. This CDR3 has 15 amino acids. The germline V gene encodes CDR1 ENHRY and CDR2 SYGVKD. The CDR3 loop is CAISEKVTGWETQYF.

V usage is TRBV20-1 and J usage is TRBJ2-2; without DNA, the TCRdb call of TRBD1 cannot be checked. From germline, CDR1 is DFQATT and CDR2 SNEGSKA (reference sequence). The CDR3 is 15 residues long. The chain's CDR3 is CSAPLGGANTGELFF.

J is TRBJ2-7 and V is TRBV12-3 or TRBV12-4; the D call of TRBD2 rests on TCRdb alone, since no DNA is present to check it. The CDR3 sequence is 15 residues long. The CDR3 loop reads CASSLAPSGGYEQYF.